This T cell receptor beta chain was identified during a study of T cell responses to AZD1222 COVID-19 vaccine. Study-wide points: Dominant CD4 TCR responses targeted spike regions 160-218 and 743-854. In a largely white British group with more females than males, clonal diversity was possibly underestimated. Samples come after the peak T cell response, not at day 14. Among AZD1222 vaccinees, only 5 or 6 were seropositive at baseline.

Regarding this clone: Its antigen is unidentified. One end of the junction does not line up with germline, which may come from a read error.

Sequenced by immunoSEQ multiplex PCR; TCRdb stores in-frame clones only, minus some. Of 150,000 to 200,000 clones listed, approximately 93% are singletons. This CDR3 region has 14 residues. Germline V gives CDR1 MGHRA, CDR2 YSYEKL. This clonotype originated in an adult in good health. Sequenced here: peripheral blood, sampled on day 0 of AZD1222 vaccination. The chain couples TRBV4-1 to TRBJ1-1; D may be TRBD1 (6 bases). CDR3 sequence (DNA): TGCGCCAGCACCCAAGGGGGGATGAACACTGAAGCTTTCTTT. Encoded protein: CASTQGGMNTEAFF.